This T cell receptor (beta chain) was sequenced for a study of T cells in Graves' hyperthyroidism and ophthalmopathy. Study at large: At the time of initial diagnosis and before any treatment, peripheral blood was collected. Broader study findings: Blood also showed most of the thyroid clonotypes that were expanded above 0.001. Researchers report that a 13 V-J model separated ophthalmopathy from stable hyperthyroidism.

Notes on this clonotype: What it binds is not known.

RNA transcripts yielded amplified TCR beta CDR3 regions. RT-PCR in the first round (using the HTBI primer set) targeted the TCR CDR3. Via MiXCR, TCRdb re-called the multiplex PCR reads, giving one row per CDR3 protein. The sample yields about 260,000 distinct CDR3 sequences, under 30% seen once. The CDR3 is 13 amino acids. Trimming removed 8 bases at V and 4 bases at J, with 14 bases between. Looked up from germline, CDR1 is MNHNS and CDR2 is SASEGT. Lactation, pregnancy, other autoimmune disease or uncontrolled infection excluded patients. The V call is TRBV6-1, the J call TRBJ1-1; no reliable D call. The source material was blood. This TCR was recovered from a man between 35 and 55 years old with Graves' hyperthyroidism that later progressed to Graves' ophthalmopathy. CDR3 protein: CASRPGVGTEAFF. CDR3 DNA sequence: TGTGCCAGCCGTCCGGGCGTCGGCACTGAAGCTTTCTTT.